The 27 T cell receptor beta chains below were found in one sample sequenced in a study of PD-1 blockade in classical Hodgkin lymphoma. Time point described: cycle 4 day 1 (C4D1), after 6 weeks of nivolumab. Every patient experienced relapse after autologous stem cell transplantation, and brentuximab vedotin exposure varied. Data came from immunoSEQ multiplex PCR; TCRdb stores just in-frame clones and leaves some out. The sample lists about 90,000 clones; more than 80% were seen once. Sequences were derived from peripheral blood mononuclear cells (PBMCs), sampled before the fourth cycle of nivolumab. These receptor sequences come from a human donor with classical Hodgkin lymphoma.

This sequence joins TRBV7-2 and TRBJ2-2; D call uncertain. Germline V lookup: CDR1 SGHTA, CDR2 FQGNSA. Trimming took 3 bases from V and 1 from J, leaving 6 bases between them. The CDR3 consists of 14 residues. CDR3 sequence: CASSFSVNTGELFF. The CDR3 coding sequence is TGTGCCAGCAGCTTTTCTGTGAACACCGGGGAGCTGTTTTTT.

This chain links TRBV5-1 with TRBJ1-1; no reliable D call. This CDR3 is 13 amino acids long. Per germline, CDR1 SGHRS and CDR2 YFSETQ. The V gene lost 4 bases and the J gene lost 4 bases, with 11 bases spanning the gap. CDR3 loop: CASSLSPGTEAFF. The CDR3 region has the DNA TGCGCCAGCAGCCTAAGCCCCGGCACTGAAGCTTTCTTT.

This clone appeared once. Here the CDR3 DNA reads TGTGCCAGCAGCTTGGTTCTGACCTCGATGAACAATGAGCAGTTCTTC. Its protein product is CASSLVLTSMNNEQFF. The chain couples TRBV5-6 to TRBJ2-1; no definite D call. Trimming took 0 bases from V and 5 from J, leaving 15 bases between them. Germline-derived CDR1 and CDR2 are SGHDT and YYEEEE. The CDR3 covers 16 residues. Full variable domain (outside the CDR3, taken from reference TRBV5-6 and TRBJ2-1): DAGVTQSPTHLIKTRGQQVTLRCSPKSGHDTVSWYQQALGQGPQFIFQYYEEEERQRGNFPDRFSGHQFPNYSSELNVNALLLGDSALYLCASSLVLTSMNNEQFFGPGTRLTVL.

This chain's CDR3 is CASSPGQAYEQFF. CDR3 DNA sequence: TGTGCCAGTAGTCCGGGGCAAGCCTATGAGCAGTTCTTC. The V gene is TRBV19, the J gene TRBJ2-1; D tentatively fits TRBD1 or TRBD2 (5 bases each). The germline CDR1 and CDR2 sequences are LNHDA and SQIVND (reference sequence). Trimming took off 5 bases at V and 8 bases at J, with 13 bases between the two ends. The CDR3 has 13 amino acids.

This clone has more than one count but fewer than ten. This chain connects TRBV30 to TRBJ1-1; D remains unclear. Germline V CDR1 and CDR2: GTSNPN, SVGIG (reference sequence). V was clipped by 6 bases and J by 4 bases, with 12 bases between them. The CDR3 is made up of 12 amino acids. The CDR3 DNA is TGTGCCTGTAGGGAGGGTGGCACTGAAGCTTTCTTT. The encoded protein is CACREGGTEAFF.

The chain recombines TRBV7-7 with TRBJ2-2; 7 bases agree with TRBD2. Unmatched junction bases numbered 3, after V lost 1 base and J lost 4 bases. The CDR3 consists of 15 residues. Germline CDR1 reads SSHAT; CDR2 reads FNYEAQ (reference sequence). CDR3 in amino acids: CASSLDPGGTGELFF. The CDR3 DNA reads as TGTGCCAGCAGCTTAGACCCGGGGGGCACCGGGGAGCTGTTTTTT.

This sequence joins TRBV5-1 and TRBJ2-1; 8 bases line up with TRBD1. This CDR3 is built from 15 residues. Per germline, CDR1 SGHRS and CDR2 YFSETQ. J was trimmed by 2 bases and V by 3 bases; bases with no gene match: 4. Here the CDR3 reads CASSSRDRTYNEQFF. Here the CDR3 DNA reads TGCGCCAGCAGCTCCCGGGACAGGACCTACAATGAGCAGTTCTTC. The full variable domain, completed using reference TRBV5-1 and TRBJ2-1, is KAGVTQTPRYLIKTRGQQVTLSCSPISGHRSVSWYQQTPGQGLQFLFEYFSETQRNKGNFPGRFSGRQFSNSRSEMNVSTLELGDSALYLCASSSRDRTYNEQFFGPGTRLTVL.

CDR3 in DNA: TGTGCCAGCAGTTACGGGACTAGCGGGAGAAAGACCCAGTACTTC. Translating gives CASSYGTSGRKTQYF. V is TRBV6-6 and J is TRBJ2-5; TRBD2 matches 14 bases. The germline gives CDR1 MNHNY, CDR2 SVGAGI (reference sequence). V was pared by 2 bases and J by 6 bases, with 2 bases of the junction left unmatched. The CDR3 length is 15 residues.

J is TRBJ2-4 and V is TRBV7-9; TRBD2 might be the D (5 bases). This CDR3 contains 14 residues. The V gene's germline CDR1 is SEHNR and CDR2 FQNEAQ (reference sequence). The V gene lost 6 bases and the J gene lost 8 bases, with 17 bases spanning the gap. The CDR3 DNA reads TGTGCCAGCAGACGCCTGGACCTCGGGGACATTCAGTACTTC. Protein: CASRRLDLGDIQYF.

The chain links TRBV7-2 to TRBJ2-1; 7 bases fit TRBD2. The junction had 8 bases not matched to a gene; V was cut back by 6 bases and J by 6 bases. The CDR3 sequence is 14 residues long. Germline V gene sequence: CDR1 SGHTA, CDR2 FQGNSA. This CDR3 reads CASSSFGLGNEQFF. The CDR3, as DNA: TGTGCCAGCAGTTCCTTTGGACTAGGCAATGAGCAGTTCTTC.

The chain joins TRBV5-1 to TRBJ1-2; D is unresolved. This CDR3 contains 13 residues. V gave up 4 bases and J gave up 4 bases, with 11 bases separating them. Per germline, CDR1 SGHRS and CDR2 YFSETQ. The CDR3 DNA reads TGCGCCAGCAGCGACGGACGGAGCTATGGCTACACCTTC. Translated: CASSDGRSYGYTF. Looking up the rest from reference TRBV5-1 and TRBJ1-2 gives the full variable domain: KAGVTQTPRYLIKTRGQQVTLSCSPISGHRSVSWYQQTPGQGLQFLFEYFSETQRNKGNFPGRFSGRQFSNSRSEMNVSTLELGDSALYLCASSDGRSYGYTFGSGTRLTVV.

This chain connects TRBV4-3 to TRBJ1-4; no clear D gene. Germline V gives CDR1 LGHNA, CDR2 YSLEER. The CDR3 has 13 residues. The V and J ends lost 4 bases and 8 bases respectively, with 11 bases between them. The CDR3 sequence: CASSPGSGEKLFF. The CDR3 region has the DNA TGCGCCAGCAGCCCTGGATCGGGAGAAAAACTGTTTTTT.

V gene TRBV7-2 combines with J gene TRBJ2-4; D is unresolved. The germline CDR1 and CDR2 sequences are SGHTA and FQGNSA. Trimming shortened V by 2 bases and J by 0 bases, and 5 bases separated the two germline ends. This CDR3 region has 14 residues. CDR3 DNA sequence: TGTGCCAGCAGCTTAAGCATAGCCAAAAACATTCAGTACTTC. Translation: CASSLSIAKNIQYF. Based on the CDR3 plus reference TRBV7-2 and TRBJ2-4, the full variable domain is GAGVSQSPSNKVTEKGKDVELRCDPISGHTALYWYRQSLGQGLEFLIYFQGNSAPDKSGLPSDRFSAERTGGSVSTLTIQRTQQEDSAVYLCASSLSIAKNIQYFGAGTRLSVL.

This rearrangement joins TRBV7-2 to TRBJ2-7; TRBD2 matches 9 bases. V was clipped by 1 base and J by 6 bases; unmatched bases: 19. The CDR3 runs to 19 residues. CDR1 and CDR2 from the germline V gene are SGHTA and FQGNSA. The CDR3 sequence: CASSLVIPSAGGPSGEQYF. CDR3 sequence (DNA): TGTGCCAGCAGCTTAGTTATTCCTTCGGCGGGAGGGCCTTCGGGCGAGCAGTACTTC. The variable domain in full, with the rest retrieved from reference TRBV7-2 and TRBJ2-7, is GAGVSQSPSNKVTEKGKDVELRCDPISGHTALYWYRQSLGQGLEFLIYFQGNSAPDKSGLPSDRFSAERTGGSVSTLTIQRTQQEDSAVYLCASSLVIPSAGGPSGEQYFGPGTRLTVT.

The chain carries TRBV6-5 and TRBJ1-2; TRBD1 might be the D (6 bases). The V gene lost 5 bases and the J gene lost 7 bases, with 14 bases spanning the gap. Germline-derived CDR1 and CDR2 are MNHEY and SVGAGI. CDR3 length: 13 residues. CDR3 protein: CASSRGQGLGYTF. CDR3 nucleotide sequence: TGTGCCAGCAGTCGGGGGCAGGGACTTGGCTACACCTTC.

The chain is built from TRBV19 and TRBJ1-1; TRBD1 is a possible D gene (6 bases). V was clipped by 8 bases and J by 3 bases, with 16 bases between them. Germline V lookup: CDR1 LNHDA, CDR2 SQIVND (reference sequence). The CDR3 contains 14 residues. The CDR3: CASEYKGEYTEAFF. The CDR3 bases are TGTGCCAGTGAGTATAAGGGGGAATACACTGAAGCTTTCTTT. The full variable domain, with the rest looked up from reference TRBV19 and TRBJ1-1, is DGGITQSPKYLFRKEGQNVTLSCEQNLNHDAMYWYRQDPGQGLRLIYYSQIVNDFQKGDIAEGYSVSREKKESFPLTVTSAQKNPTAFYLCASEYKGEYTEAFFGQGTRLTVV.

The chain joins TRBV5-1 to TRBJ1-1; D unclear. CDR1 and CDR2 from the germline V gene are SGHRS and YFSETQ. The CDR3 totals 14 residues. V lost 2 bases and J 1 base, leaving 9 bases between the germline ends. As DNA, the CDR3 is TGCGCCAGCAGCTTTACGACTGCGAACACTGAAGCTTTCTTT. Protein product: CASSFTTANTEAFF.

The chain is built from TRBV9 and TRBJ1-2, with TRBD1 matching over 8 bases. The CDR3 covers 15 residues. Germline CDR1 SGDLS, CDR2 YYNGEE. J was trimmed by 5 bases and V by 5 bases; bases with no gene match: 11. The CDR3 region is CASRMGQGAGYGYTF. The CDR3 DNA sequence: TGTGCCAGCAGGATGGGTCAGGGGGCTGGGTATGGCTACACCTTC.

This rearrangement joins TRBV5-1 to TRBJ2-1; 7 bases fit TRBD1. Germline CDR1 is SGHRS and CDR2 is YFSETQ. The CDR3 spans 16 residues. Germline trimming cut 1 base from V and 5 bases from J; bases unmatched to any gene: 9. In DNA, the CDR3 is TGCGCCAGCAGCTTGACCGGGACAGTCCCCGACAATGAGCAGTTCTTC. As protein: CASSLTGTVPDNEQFF.

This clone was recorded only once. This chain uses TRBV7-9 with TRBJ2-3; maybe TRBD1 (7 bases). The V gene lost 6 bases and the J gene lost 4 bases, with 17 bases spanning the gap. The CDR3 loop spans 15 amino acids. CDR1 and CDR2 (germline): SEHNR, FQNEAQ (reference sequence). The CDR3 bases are TGTGCCAGCAGTCAGGCGGAGGGGGCCCCAGATACGCAGTATTTT. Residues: CASSQAEGAPDTQYF.

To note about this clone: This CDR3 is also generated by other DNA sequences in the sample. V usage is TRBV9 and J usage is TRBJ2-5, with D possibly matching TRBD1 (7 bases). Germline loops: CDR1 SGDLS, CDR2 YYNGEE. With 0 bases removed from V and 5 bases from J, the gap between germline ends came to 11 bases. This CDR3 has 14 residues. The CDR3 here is CASSVAGGQETQYF. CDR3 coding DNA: TGTGCCAGCAGCGTAGCAGGGGGGCAGGAGACCCAGTACTTC. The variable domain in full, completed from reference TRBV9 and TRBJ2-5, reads DSGVTQTPKHLITATGQRVTLRCSPRSGDLSVYWYQQSLDQGLQFLIQYYNGEERAKGNILERFSAQQFPDLHSELNLSSLELGDSALYFCASSVAGGQETQYFGPGTRLLVL.

CDR3 DNA sequence: TGTGCCAGCAGTTACGACGGATCTTATGGCTACACCTTC. It specifies CASSYDGSYGYTF. V gene TRBV6-5 combines with J gene TRBJ1-2; D not resolved. Germline V gene sequence: CDR1 MNHEY, CDR2 SVGAGI. The CDR3 consists of 13 residues. Trimming left V 2 bases short and J 5 bases short, with 9 bases between.

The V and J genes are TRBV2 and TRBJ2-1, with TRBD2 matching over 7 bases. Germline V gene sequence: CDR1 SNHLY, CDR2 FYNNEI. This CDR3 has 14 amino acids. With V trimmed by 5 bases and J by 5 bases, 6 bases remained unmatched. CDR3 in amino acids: CASSPSGGDNEQFF. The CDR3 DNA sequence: TGTGCCAGCAGTCCTAGCGGAGGGGACAATGAGCAGTTCTTC.

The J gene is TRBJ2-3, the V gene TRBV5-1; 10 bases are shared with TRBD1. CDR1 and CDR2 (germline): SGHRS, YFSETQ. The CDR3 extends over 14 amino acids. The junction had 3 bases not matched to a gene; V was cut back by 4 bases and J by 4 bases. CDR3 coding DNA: TGCGCCAGCAGCAATGGACAGGGGGCAGATACGCAGTATTTT. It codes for CASSNGQGADTQYF. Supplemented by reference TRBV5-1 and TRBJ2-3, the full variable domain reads KAGVTQTPRYLIKTRGQQVTLSCSPISGHRSVSWYQQTPGQGLQFLFEYFSETQRNKGNFPGRFSGRQFSNSRSEMNVSTLELGDSALYLCASSNGQGADTQYFGPGTRLTVL.

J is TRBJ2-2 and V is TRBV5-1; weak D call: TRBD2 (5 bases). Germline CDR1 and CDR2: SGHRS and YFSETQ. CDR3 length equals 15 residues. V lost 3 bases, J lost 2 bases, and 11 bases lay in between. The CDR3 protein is CASSWSGTNTGELFF. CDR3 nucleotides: TGCGCCAGCAGCTGGAGCGGAACTAACACCGGGGAGCTGTTTTTT.

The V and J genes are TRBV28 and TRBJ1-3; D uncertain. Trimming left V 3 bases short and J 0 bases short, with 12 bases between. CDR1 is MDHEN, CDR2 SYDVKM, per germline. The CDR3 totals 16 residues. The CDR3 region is CASSFFDSSSGNTIYF. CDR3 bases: TGTGCCAGCAGTTTCTTCGACTCGAGCTCTGGAAACACCATATATTTT.

CDR3 bases: TGTGCCTCGCATGGGGACTCCTACACCGGGGAGCTGTTTTTT. It encodes CASHGDSYTGELFF. V is TRBV10-3 and J is TRBJ2-2; perhaps TRBD2 as D (6 bases). V shed 11 bases and J shed 3 bases, with 16 bases lying between them. This CDR3 has 14 amino acids. CDR1 ENHRY and CDR2 SYGVKD come from the germline V gene.